The entry that follows covers one TCR beta chain sequence. In the study's own analysis: Published virus-specific TCRB sequences were rarely matched by patient CD8+ clones larger than 1%. TCRdb keeps only in-frame clones here, not all; method: immunoSEQ multiplex PCR. Clone size and the V and J calls come from that table; the DNA yielded D and trimming. The sample yields tens of thousands of clones, roughly 80% seen once. The data are from a study of somatic mutations in cytotoxic T cells in rheumatoid arthritis. Turning to the study itself: An approximately 29 ml EDTA sample of patient blood was drawn right after diagnosis, before any treatment.

This CDR3 has 14 amino acids. Germline V gene sequence: CDR1 SGDLS, CDR2 YYNGEE. Losses at the gene ends were 1 base for V and 8 bases for J; bases not matched to a gene: 2. V gene TRBV9 combines with J gene TRBJ2-1, with 11 bases lining up with TRBD1. This sequence was found in an adult with rheumatoid arthritis. The sequenced sample was CD8+ T cells sorted from blood. CDR3 in DNA: TGTGCCAGCAGCGTACTGGGACAGGGGGATGAGCAGTTCTTC. The encoded protein is CASSVLGQGDEQFF.